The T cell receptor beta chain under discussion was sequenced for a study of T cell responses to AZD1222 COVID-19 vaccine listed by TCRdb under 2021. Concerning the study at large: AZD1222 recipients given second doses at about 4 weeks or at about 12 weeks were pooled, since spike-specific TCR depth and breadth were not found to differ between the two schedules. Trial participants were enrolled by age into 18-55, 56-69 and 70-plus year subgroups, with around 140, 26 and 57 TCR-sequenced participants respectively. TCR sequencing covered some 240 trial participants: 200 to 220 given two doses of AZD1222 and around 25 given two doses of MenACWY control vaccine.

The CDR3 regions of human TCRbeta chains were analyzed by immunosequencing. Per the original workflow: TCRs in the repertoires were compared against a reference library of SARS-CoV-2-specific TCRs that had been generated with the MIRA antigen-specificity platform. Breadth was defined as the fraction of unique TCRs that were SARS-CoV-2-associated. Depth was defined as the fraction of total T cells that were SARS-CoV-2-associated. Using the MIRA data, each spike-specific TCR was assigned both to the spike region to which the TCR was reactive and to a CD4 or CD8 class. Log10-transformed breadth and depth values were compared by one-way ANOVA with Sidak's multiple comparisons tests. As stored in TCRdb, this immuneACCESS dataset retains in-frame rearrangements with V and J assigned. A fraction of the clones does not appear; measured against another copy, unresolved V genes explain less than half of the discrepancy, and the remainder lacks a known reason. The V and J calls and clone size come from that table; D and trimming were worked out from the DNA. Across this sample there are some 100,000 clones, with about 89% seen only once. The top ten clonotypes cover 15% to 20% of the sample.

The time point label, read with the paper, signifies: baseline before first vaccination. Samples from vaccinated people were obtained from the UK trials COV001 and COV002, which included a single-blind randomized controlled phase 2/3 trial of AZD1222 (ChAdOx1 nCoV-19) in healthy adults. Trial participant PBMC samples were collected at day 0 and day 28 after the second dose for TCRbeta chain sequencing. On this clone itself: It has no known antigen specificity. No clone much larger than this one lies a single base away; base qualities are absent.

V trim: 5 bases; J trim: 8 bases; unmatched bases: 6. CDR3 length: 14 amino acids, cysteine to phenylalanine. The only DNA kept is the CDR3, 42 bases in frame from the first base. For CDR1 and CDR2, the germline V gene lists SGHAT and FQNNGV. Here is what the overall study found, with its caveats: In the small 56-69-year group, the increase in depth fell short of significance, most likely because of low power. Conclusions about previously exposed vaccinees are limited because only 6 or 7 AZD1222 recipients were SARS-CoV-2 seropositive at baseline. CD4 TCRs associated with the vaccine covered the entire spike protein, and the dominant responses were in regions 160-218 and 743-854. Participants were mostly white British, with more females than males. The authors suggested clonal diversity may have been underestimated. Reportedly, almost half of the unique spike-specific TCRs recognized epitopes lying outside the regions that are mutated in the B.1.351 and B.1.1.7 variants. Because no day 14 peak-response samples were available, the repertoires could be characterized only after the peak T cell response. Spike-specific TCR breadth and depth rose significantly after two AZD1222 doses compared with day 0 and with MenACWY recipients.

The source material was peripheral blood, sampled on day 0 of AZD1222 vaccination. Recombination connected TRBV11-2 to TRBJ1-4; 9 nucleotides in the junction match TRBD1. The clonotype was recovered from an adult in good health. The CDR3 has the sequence CASSPGQGEEKLFF. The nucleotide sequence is TGTGCCAGCAGCCCGGGACAGGGAGAAGAAAAACTGTTTTTT.